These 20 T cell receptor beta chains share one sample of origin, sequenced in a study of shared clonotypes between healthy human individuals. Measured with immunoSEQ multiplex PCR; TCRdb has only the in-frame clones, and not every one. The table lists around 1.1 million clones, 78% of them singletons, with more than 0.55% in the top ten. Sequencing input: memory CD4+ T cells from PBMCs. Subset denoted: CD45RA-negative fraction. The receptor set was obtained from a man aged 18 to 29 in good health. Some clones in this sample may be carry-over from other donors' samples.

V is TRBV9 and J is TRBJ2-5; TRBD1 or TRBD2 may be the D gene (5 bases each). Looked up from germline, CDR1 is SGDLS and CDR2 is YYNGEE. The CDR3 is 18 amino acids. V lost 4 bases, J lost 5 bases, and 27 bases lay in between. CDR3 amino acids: CASSPQRGTEDTGETQYF. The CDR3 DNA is TGTGCCAGCAGCCCCCAAAGAGGGACGGAGGATACGGGGGAGACCCAGTACTTC.

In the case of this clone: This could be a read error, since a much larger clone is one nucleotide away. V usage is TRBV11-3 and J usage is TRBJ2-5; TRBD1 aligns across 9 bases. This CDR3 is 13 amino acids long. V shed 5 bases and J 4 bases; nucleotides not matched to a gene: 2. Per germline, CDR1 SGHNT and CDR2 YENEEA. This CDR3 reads CASSPTGGETQYF. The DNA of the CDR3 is TGTGCCAGCAGCCCGACAGGGGGAGAGACCCAGTACTTC.

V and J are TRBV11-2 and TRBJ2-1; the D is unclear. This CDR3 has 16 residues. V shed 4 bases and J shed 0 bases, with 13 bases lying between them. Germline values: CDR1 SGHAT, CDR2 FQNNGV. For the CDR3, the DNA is TGTGCCAGCAGCTCCACCCCGTCACTCTCCTACAATGAGCAGTTCTTC. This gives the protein CASSSTPSLSYNEQFF.

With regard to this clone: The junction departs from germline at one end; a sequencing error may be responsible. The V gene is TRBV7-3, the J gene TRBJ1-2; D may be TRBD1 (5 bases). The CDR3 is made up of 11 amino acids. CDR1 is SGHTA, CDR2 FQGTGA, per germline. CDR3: CASSPGLIFLF. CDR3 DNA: TGTGCCAGCAGCCCGGGACTGATCTTCCTCTTC.

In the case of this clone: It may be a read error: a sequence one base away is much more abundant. The CDR3 sequence is CAISEGQNYGYTF. CDR3 in DNA: TGTGCCATCAGTGAGGGACAGAACTATGGCTACACCTTC. The J gene is TRBJ1-2, the V gene TRBV10-3, with D possibly being TRBD1 (6 bases). The CDR3 totals 13 residues. Deletions cut 2 bases from V and 2 bases from J, with 6 bases between. Germline values: CDR1 ENHRY, CDR2 SYGVKD.

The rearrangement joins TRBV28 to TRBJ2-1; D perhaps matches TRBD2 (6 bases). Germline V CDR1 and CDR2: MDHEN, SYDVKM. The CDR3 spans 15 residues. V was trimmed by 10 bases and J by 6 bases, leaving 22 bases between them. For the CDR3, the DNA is TGTGCCATCCGGGCCTTGACGACTAGTCCCAATGAGCAGTTCTTC. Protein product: CAIRALTTSPNEQFF.

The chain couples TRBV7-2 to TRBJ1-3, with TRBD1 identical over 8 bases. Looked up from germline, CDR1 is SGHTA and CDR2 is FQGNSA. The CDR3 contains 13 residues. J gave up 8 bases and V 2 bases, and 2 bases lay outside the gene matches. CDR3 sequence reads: CASSLYRGDTIYF. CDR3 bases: TGTGCCAGCAGCTTATACAGGGGGGACACCATATATTTT.

CDR3 DNA: TGCAGCGGCACCGGGGACGGACCCTCCTACGAGCAGTACTTC. Translating gives CSGTGDGPSYEQYF. The rearrangement uses TRBV29-1 and TRBJ2-7; either TRBD1 or TRBD2 may fit D (5 bases each). This CDR3 is 14 amino acids long. The V gene's germline CDR1 is SQVTM and CDR2 ANQGSEA. V gave up 7 bases and J gave up 0 bases, with 16 bases separating them.

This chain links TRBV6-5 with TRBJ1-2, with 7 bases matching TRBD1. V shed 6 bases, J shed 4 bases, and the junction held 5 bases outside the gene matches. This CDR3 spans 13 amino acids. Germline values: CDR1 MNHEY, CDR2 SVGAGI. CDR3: CASSGTASYGYTF. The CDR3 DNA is TGTGCCAGCAGCGGGACAGCTTCCTATGGCTACACCTTC.

The CDR3 spells CASSQGVGAGEADEQFF. CDR3 DNA sequence: TGCGCCAGCAGCCAAGGCGTTGGAGCGGGAGAGGCCGATGAGCAGTTCTTC. The chain joins TRBV4-3 to TRBJ2-1; TRBD2 matches 8 bases. Germline-derived CDR1 and CDR2 are LGHNA and YSLEER. Trimming cost V 1 base and J 8 bases; bases outside gene matches: 13. This CDR3 contains 17 residues.

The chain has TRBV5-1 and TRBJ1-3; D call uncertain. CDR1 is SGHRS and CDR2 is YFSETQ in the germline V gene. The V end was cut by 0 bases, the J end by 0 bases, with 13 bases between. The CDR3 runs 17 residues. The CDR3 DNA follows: TGCGCCAGCAGCTTGGCCGGCGGTGTTAGCTCTGGAAACACCATATATTTT. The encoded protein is CASSLAGGVSSGNTIYF.

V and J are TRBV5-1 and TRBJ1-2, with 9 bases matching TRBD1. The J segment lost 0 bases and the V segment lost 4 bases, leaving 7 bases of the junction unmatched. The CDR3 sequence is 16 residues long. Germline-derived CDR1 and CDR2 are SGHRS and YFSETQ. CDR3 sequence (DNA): TGCGCCAGCAGCCGGGACCGGGACAGGGCTAACTATGGCTACACCTTC. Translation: CASSRDRDRANYGYTF.

Written as DNA, the CDR3 is TGTGCCAGCAGTCCCCTTAACAGGCGGACCGGGGAGCTGTTTTTT. This encodes CASSPLNRRTGELFF. The J gene is TRBJ2-2, the V gene TRBV28, with D tentatively TRBD1 (5 bases). Per germline, CDR1 MDHEN and CDR2 SYDVKM. This CDR3 region has 15 residues. The V end was cut by 5 bases, the J end by 5 bases, with 15 bases between.

The DNA of the CDR3 is TGCGCCAGCAGCCTTTCTAGTAAAGGAAACACCATATATTTT. Its translation: CASSLSSKGNTIYF. This chain connects TRBV4-1 to TRBJ1-3; D gene uncertain. Germline V lookup: CDR1 MGHRA, CDR2 YSYEKL. CDR3 length: 14 residues. Deletions cut 4 bases from V and 4 bases from J, with 11 bases between.

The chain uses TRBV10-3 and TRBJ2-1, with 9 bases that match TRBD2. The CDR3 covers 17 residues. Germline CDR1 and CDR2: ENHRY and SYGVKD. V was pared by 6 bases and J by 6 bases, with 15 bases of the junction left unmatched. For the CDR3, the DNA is TGTGCCATCAGCGTAACCCCATCTAGCGGGAAGGGCAATGAGCAGTTCTTC. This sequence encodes CAISVTPSSGKGNEQFF.

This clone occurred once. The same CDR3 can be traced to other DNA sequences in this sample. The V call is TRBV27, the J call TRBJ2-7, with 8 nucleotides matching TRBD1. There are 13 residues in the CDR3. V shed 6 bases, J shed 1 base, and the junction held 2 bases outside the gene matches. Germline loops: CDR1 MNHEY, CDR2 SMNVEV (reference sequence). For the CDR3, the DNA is TGTGCCAGCAGGAGGACAGGGTCCTACGAGCAGTACTTC. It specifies CASRRTGSYEQYF.

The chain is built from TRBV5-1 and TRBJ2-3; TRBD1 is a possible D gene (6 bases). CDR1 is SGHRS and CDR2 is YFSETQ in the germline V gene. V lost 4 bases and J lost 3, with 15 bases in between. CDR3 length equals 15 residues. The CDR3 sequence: CASSPQGIWTDTQYF. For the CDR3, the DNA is TGCGCCAGCAGCCCGCAGGGGATATGGACAGATACGCAGTATTTT. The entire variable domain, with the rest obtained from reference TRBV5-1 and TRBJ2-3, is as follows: KAGVTQTPRYLIKTRGQQVTLSCSPISGHRSVSWYQQTPGQGLQFLFEYFSETQRNKGNFPGRFSGRQFSNSRSEMNVSTLELGDSALYLCASSPQGIWTDTQYFGPGTRLTVL.

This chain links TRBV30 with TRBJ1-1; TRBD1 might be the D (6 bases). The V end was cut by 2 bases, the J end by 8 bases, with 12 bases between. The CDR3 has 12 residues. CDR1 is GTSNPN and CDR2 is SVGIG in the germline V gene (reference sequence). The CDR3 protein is CAWSLDSQEAFF. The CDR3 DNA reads TGTGCCTGGAGTTTGGACAGCCAAGAAGCTTTCTTT.

CDR3 bases: TGTGCCAGCAGTCCTGGACTAGCGGGAAGAGTAGGGGATGAGCAGTTCTTC. This codes for CASSPGLAGRVGDEQFF. This chain connects TRBV27 to TRBJ2-1, with TRBD2 matching over 12 bases. Germline values: CDR1 MNHEY, CDR2 SMNVEV (reference sequence). V gave up 5 bases and J gave up 8 bases; unmatched junction bases: 13. The CDR3 has 17 residues.

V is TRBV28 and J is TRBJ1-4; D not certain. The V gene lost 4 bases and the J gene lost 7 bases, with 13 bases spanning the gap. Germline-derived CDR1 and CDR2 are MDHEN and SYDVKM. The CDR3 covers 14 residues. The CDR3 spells CASSSVAYGEKLFF. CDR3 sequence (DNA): TGTGCCAGCAGTTCCGTGGCGTATGGTGAAAAACTGTTTTTT.